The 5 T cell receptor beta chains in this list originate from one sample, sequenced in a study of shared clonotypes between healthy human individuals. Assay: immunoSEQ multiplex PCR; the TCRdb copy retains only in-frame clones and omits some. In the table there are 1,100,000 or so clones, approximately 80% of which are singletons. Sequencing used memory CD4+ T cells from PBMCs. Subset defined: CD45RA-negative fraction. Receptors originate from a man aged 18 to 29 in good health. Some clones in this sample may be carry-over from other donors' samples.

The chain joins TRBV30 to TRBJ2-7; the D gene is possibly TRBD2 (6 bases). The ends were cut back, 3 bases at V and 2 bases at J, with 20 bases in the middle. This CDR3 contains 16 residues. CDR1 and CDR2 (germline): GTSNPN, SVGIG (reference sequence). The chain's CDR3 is CAWSLTPGLLAYEQYF. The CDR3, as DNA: TGTGCCTGGAGCCTGACCCCGGGACTCCTGGCCTACGAGCAGTACTTC.

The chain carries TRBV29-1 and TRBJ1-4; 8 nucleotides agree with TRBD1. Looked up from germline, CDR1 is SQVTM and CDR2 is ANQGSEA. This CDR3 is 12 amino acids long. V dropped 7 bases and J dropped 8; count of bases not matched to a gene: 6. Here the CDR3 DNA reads TGCAGCGCCGGACAGGGCGGCGAAAAACTGTTTTTT. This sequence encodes CSAGQGGEKLFF.

CDR3 sequence: CASSPPGLVPSTDTQYF. In DNA, the CDR3 is TGTGCCAGCTCACCGCCGGGACTAGTGCCTAGCACAGATACGCAGTATTTT. The chain combines TRBV18 with TRBJ2-3, with 8 bases lining up with TRBD2. The CDR3 consists of 17 residues. Unmatched junction bases numbered 8, after V lost 3 bases and J lost 0 bases. Germline V lookup: CDR1 KGHSH, CDR2 LQKENI.

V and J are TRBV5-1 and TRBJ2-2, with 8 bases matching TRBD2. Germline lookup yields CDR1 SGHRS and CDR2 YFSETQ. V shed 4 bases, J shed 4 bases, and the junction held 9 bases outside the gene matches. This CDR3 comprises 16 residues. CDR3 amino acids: CASSPGGARGTGELFF. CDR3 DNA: TGCGCCAGCAGCCCGGGAGGGGCGCGCGGCACCGGGGAGCTGTTTTTT.

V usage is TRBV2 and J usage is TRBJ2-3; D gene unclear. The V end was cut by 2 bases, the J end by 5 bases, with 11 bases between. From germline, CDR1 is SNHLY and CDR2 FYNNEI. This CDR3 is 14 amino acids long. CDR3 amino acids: CASSESSVLDTQYF. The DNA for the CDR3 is TGTGCCAGCAGTGAATCGAGCGTTTTAGATACGCAGTATTTT.